The clone carrying this T cell receptor beta chain has a handful of counts. Antigen specificity is unknown. Caucasian, healthy and from Russia, the donors were aged between about 6 and 90. Isolation recovered at least 7 million PBMCs from every sample. Total RNA, at least 5 micrograms per sample, came from PBMCs. A second PCR, run for about 7 to 11 cycles, used a sample-barcoded 5' primer plus a J-beta primer mix. TCRdb itself ran the 5' RACE reads through MiXCR, one entry per CDR3 protein. Of some 1.5 million distinct CDR3 sequences listed, about 42% were seen once; the top ten hold less than 5%. The CDR3 contains 16 residues. Trimming cost V 0 bases and J 2 bases, with 13 bases left between them. Germline V gene sequence: CDR1 LGHNA, CDR2 YSLEER. This sample is drawn from a study of blood T cells in healthy people across ages. Study-level findings and limits: Whereas aged donors had fewer naive CD4+ cells, long-lived donors had more of them and higher diversity.

Source material: blood. V gene TRBV4-3 combines with J gene TRBJ1-2; D ambiguous. The TCR was taken from a woman aged 18 to 35 in good health. The CDR3 loop is CASSQDRWPSNYGYTF. In DNA form, the CDR3 reads TGCGCCAGCAGCCAAGATAGATGGCCTTCCAACTATGGCTACACCTTC.